These 31 T cell receptor beta chains were sequenced from one sample in a study of a mutant IDH1 vaccine in newly diagnosed glioma. Their recognized antigens are unknown. Time point reported: week 5, during vaccination. Vaccination comprised doses that each held 300 ug of mutant IDH1 20-mer peptide, plus topical imiquimod. Using immunoSEQ multiplex PCR, the repertoire was profiled, and TCRdb retains in-frame clones only, with some absent. Altogether more than 25,000 clones are present, 87% being singletons, with the ten largest covering approximately 3.3%. The sample was peripheral blood mononuclear cells (PBMCs), taken from a glioma patient whose treatment included an IDH1 peptide vaccine. These receptors originate from a woman aged 35 to 49 with glioma. Some clones in this sample may be carry-over from other donors' samples.

The CDR3 nucleotides read TGTGCCAGCAGTACATACAATGAGCAGTTCTTC. Translating it yields CASSTYNEQFF. The gene calls are TRBV28 and TRBJ2-1; D gene uncertain. The germline CDR1 and CDR2 sequences are MDHEN and SYDVKM. CDR3 length: 11 amino acids. V was pared by 5 bases and J by 4 bases, with 3 bases between.

The chain has TRBV27 and TRBJ2-2; D could derive from TRBD1 or TRBD2 (6 bases each). V was cut by 6 bases and J by 5 bases, with 16 bases left in between. The length of the CDR3 is 15 residues. The germline CDR1 and CDR2 sequences are MNHEY and SMNVEV (reference sequence). CDR3 DNA: TGTGCCAGCAGCCTAGGGGGAGGCTGGACCGGGGAGCTGTTTTTT. Amino acids: CASSLGGGWTGELFF.

The genes are TRBV28 and TRBJ1-2; D might be TRBD1 (6 bases). Germline V gene data show CDR1 as MDHEN and CDR2 as SYDVKM. The CDR3 is made up of 14 amino acids. The ends were cut back, 2 bases at V and 8 bases at J, with 15 bases in the middle. The CDR3 here is CASSLRGGARGYTF. The CDR3 bases are TGTGCCAGCAGTTTAAGAGGGGGGGCGCGGGGCTACACCTTC.

The CDR3 protein is CASSTDRYQPQHF. CDR3 nucleotide sequence: TGTGCCAGTAGTACGGACAGATATCAGCCCCAGCATTTT. This chain uses TRBV19 with TRBJ1-5, with D possibly matching TRBD1 (6 bases). Looked up from germline, CDR1 is LNHDA and CDR2 is SQIVND (reference sequence). Deletions cut 4 bases from V and 5 bases from J, with 9 bases between. The CDR3 is 13 amino acids. Full variable domain (rest looked up from reference TRBV19 and TRBJ1-5): DGGITQSPKYLFRKEGQNVTLSCEQNLNHDAMYWYRQDPGQGLRLIYYSQIVNDFQKGDIAEGYSVSREKKESFPLTVTSAQKNPTAFYLCASSTDRYQPQHFGDGTRLSIL.

DNA for the CDR3: TGTGCCAGCAGTTACAGGGACAATCAGCCCCAGCATTTT. Protein: CASSYRDNQPQHF. The chain combines TRBV6-6 with TRBJ1-5; D ambiguous. Germline CDR1 is MNHNY and CDR2 is SVGAGI (reference sequence). The V and J ends lost 2 bases and 3 bases respectively, with 5 bases between them. The CDR3 covers 13 residues.

CDR3 sequence: CASSLVSGGGWETQYF. CDR3 DNA: TGTGCCAGCAGCTTAGTCAGCGGGGGTGGATGGGAGACCCAGTACTTC. V and J are TRBV7-9 and TRBJ2-5; 8 nucleotides agree with TRBD2. This CDR3 contains 16 residues. Germline V lookup: CDR1 SEHNR, CDR2 FQNEAQ (reference sequence). The ends lost 1 base at V and 5 bases at J; junction bases unmatched: 9.

This chain joins TRBV6-5 and TRBJ2-7, with unresolved D. Germline CDR1 and CDR2: MNHEY and SVGAGI. The CDR3 loop spans 12 amino acids. V lost 6 bases and J lost 6, with 12 bases in between. The CDR3 protein is CASSLGDSEQYF. The CDR3 DNA reads TGTGCCAGCAGCCTTGGAGATTCCGAGCAGTACTTC.

V usage is TRBV6-5 and J usage is TRBJ2-2; TRBD1 or TRBD2 may be the D gene (5 bases each). This CDR3 is built from 14 residues. V dropped 6 bases and J dropped 8 bases, with 16 bases sitting between them. Germline V gene sequence: CDR1 MNHEY, CDR2 SVGAGI. The CDR3: CASRGTRGPGELFF. As DNA, the CDR3 is TGTGCCAGCAGGGGGACCCGAGGACCGGGGGAGCTGTTTTTT.

The chain employs TRBV27 and TRBJ2-5; no reliable D call. The CDR3 runs to 13 residues. Germline CDR1 MNHEY, CDR2 SMNVEV (reference sequence). Trimming pared 5 bases from V and 5 bases from J, leaving 12 bases between. The CDR3 here is CASSATPGETQYF. Here the CDR3 DNA reads TGTGCCAGCAGTGCGACCCCCGGCGAGACCCAGTACTTC.

The J gene is TRBJ1-4, the V gene TRBV7-2; D gene ambiguous. CDR3 length: 12 amino acids. V dropped 1 base and J dropped 6 bases, with 3 bases sitting between them. CDR1 SGHTA and CDR2 FQGNSA come from the germline V gene. As DNA, the CDR3 is TGTGCCAGCAGCTTAGAGGATGAAAAACTGTTTTTT. This gives the protein CASSLEDEKLFF.

This clone came up once. One junction end does not reproduce the germline sequence, and a read error may be involved. The chain uses TRBV28 and TRBJ2-7; possibly TRBD1 for D (5 bases). Germline-derived CDR1 and CDR2 are MDHEN and SYDVKM. This CDR3 contains 12 residues. The CDR3 sequence is CASSLRAGPLGF. CDR3 nucleotide sequence: TGTGCCAGCAGTTTAAGGGCAGGGCCTCTGGGCTTC. Supplemented by reference TRBV28 and TRBJ2-7, the full variable domain reads DVKVTQSSRYLVKRTGEKVFLECVQDMDHENMFWYRQDPGLGLRLIYFSYDVKMKEKGDIPEGYSVSREKKERFSLILESASTNQTSMYLCASSLRAGPLGFGPGTRLTVT.

The chain has TRBV2 and TRBJ1-4; 7 bases align to TRBD1. The CDR3 is 14 residues long. The V segment lost 5 bases and the J segment 7 bases; nucleotides outside the gene matches: 7. Germline CDR1 is SNHLY and CDR2 is FYNNEI. The CDR3 loop reads CASSMTGLGEKLFF. CDR3 coding DNA: TGTGCCAGCAGTATGACAGGGCTAGGTGAAAAACTGTTTTTT.

The rearrangement joins TRBV11-3 to TRBJ2-7, with a possible D match to TRBD2 (5 bases). The V end was cut by 4 bases, the J end by 6 bases, with 13 bases between. Germline V lookup: CDR1 SGHNT, CDR2 YENEEA. The CDR3 totals 13 residues. This CDR3 is CASSWGVSGEQYF. The DNA for the CDR3 is TGTGCCAGCAGCTGGGGAGTAAGTGGCGAGCAGTACTTC.

The J gene is TRBJ1-1, the V gene TRBV9; the D is unclear. The germline gives CDR1 SGDLS, CDR2 YYNGEE. Trimming stripped 6 bases from V and 3 bases from J, with 15 bases between. The CDR3 sequence is 14 residues long. CDR3 DNA sequence: TGTGCCAGCAAACGAACCCTCGGGGACACTGAAGCTTTCTTT. Amino acid sequence: CASKRTLGDTEAFF.

This chain links TRBV28 with TRBJ1-6; the D is unclear. The germline V gene has CDR1 MDHEN and CDR2 SYDVKM. The CDR3 runs 13 residues. V was shortened by 2 bases and J by 7 bases, with 6 bases between the two germline ends. This CDR3 reads CASSLRTNSPLHF. Here the CDR3 DNA reads TGTGCCAGCAGTTTACGGACCAATTCACCCCTCCACTTT. Based on the CDR3 plus reference TRBV28 and TRBJ1-6, the full variable domain is DVKVTQSSRYLVKRTGEKVFLECVQDMDHENMFWYRQDPGLGLRLIYFSYDVKMKEKGDIPEGYSVSREKKERFSLILESASTNQTSMYLCASSLRTNSPLHFGNGTRLTVT.

This clone is a singleton in its sample. This chain connects TRBV5-6 to TRBJ2-1, with TRBD2 matching 9 bases. Germline trimming cut 4 bases from V and 2 bases from J; bases unmatched to any gene: 13. The length of the CDR3 is 18 residues. Germline V gene sequence: CDR1 SGHDT, CDR2 YYEEEE. The CDR3 region has the DNA TGTGCCAGCAGCCATACCTTGTCGGCGGGAGGGACCTACAATGAGCAGTTCTTC. The encoded protein is CASSHTLSAGGTYNEQFF. The full variable domain, its missing parts supplied by reference TRBV5-6 and TRBJ2-1, is DAGVTQSPTHLIKTRGQQVTLRCSPKSGHDTVSWYQQALGQGPQFIFQYYEEEERQRGNFPDRFSGHQFPNYSSELNVNALLLGDSALYLCASSHTLSAGGTYNEQFFGPGTRLTVL.

V and J are TRBV28 and TRBJ2-1, with a tentative D call TRBD1 (5 bases). Germline-derived CDR1 and CDR2 are MDHEN and SYDVKM. The CDR3 runs to 13 residues. V lost 3 bases and J lost 5, with 8 bases in between. CDR3 coding DNA: TGTGCCAGCAGTTTCCCGACAGACAATGAGCAGTTCTTC. Its translation is CASSFPTDNEQFF.

The chain is built from TRBV6-1 and TRBJ2-7; possible D gene TRBD1, 6 bases. The CDR3 covers 18 residues. The germline gives CDR1 MNHNS, CDR2 SASEGT. Trimming stripped 0 bases from V and 3 bases from J, with 21 bases between. The CDR3 spells CASSEAGQGIFVFYEQYF. The CDR3 region has the DNA TGTGCCAGCAGTGAAGCTGGCCAGGGGATTTTCGTGTTCTACGAGCAGTACTTC.

V gene TRBV6-5 combines with J gene TRBJ2-3; the match to TRBD2 covers 9 bases. V shed 0 bases, J shed 6 bases, and the junction held 4 bases outside the gene matches. The CDR3 has 15 amino acids. Germline assignment: CDR1 MNHEY and CDR2 SVGAGI. CDR3 coding DNA: TGTGCCAGCAGTTACTCCTCTAGCGGGGATGATACGCAGTATTTT. It codes for CASSYSSSGDDTQYF.

The chain recombines TRBV7-9 with TRBJ2-1, with 15 bases identical to TRBD2. This CDR3 has 13 amino acids. Trimming at V came to 8 bases and at J to 7 bases, leaving 0 bases not matched to a gene. Germline-derived CDR1 and CDR2 are SEHNR and FQNEAQ (reference sequence). The CDR3 DNA reads as TGTGCCAGCGGGACTAGCGGGGGGAATGAGCAGTTCTTC. Translating gives CASGTSGGNEQFF.

The chain links TRBV7-9 to TRBJ2-5; tentative D call: TRBD1 (6 bases). The CDR3 consists of 17 residues. Trimming stripped 5 bases from V and 7 bases from J, with 26 bases between. Germline values: CDR1 SEHNR, CDR2 FQNEAQ (reference sequence). CDR3 in amino acids: CASSQEPPGQPKVTQYF. The CDR3 DNA sequence: TGTGCCAGCAGCCAAGAACCACCGGGACAACCAAAGGTGACCCAGTACTTC.

This clone showed up just once. The rearrangement joins TRBV10-3 to TRBJ2-4, with TRBD1 matching 7 bases. CDR1 and CDR2 from the germline V gene are ENHRY and SYGVKD. The CDR3 runs to 15 residues. V shed 2 bases and J 3 bases; nucleotides not matched to a gene: 4. The CDR3 loop reads CAISEGTDLKNIQYF. CDR3 DNA: TGTGCCATCAGTGAGGGGACAGACCTCAAAAACATTCAGTACTTC.

The chain combines TRBV28 with TRBJ2-7; 12 bases align to TRBD1. Germline assignment: CDR1 MDHEN and CDR2 SYDVKM. V was clipped by 7 bases and J by 6 bases; unmatched bases: 7. There are 14 residues in the CDR3. The CDR3 sequence is CASTIGTGGFEQYF. In DNA, the CDR3 is TGTGCCAGCACCATCGGGACAGGGGGCTTCGAGCAGTACTTC.

A few counts support this clone. The CDR3 bases are TGTGCCAGCAGTGAAGCTAGCGGGAGACGGTACGAGCAGTACTTC. It specifies CASSEASGRRYEQYF. The rearrangement joins TRBV2 to TRBJ2-7; TRBD2 matches 9 bases. The junction had 4 bases not matched to a gene; V was cut back by 0 bases and J by 4 bases. The germline V gene has CDR1 SNHLY and CDR2 FYNNEI. The CDR3 has 15 residues.

The chain combines TRBV2 with TRBJ2-1, with no clear D. V was trimmed by 2 bases and J by 8 bases, leaving 7 bases between them. The CDR3 has 12 amino acids. Germline V lookup: CDR1 SNHLY, CDR2 FYNNEI. The CDR3 region is CASSESDYEQFF. The CDR3 DNA sequence: TGTGCCAGCAGTGAATCTGATTATGAGCAGTTCTTC.

This chain's CDR3 is CASSPTPVTDNGYTF. Written as DNA, the CDR3 is TGTGCCAGCTCACCTACCCCCGTGACCGACAATGGCTACACCTTC. The rearrangement uses TRBV18 and TRBJ1-2, with unresolved D. CDR3 length: 15 residues. Germline loops: CDR1 KGHSH, CDR2 LQKENI. The V and J ends lost 3 bases and 6 bases respectively, with 17 bases between them.

The rearrangement joins TRBV2 to TRBJ2-3; 8 nucleotides align to TRBD2. V dropped 6 bases and J dropped 1; count of bases not matched to a gene: 9. CDR1 and CDR2 (germline): SNHLY, FYNNEI. This CDR3 spans 16 amino acids. The CDR3 region has the DNA TGTGCCAGCAGCCCCAGTCGCGGGGGGCGCACAGATACGCAGTATTTT. The encoded protein is CASSPSRGGRTDTQYF.

This chain joins TRBV7-8 and TRBJ1-3; 7 bases match TRBD1. The CDR3 length is 16 residues. J was trimmed by 6 bases and V by 5 bases; bases with no gene match: 13. Germline V lookup: CDR1 SGHVS, CDR2 FQNEAQ. CDR3 region: CASSPGGGPLANTIYF. The CDR3 nucleotides are TGTGCCAGCAGCCCAGGGGGAGGACCTCTGGCAAACACCATATATTTT.

CDR3 sequence: CASSPAGYEQYF. In nucleotides, the CDR3 is TGTGCCAGCAGTCCCGCTGGGTACGAGCAGTACTTC. The rearrangement links TRBV6-5 to TRBJ2-7; D unresolved. Trimming took off 5 bases at V and 4 bases at J, with 9 bases between the two ends. Germline V lookup: CDR1 MNHEY, CDR2 SVGAGI. The CDR3 extends over 12 amino acids.

This chain uses TRBV7-9 with TRBJ1-1, with D possibly TRBD1 on 5 matching bases. The CDR3 totals 13 residues. V lost 0 bases, J lost 11 bases, and 13 bases lay in between. Germline CDR1 and CDR2: SEHNR and FQNEAQ (reference sequence). CDR3 DNA sequence: TGTGCCAGCAGCTTAGCGACAGTGGGCGAGGCTTTCTTT. It is translated as CASSLATVGEAFF. Full variable domain (outside the CDR3, taken from reference TRBV7-9 and TRBJ1-1): DTGVSQNPRHKITKRGQNVTFRCDPISEHNRLYWYRQTLGQGPEFLTYFQNEAQLEKSRLLSDRFSAERPKGSFSTLEIQRTEQGDSAMYLCASSLATVGEAFFGQGTRLTVV.

The chain links TRBV5-4 to TRBJ2-5; D is perhaps TRBD1 (5 bases). The germline V gene encodes CDR1 SGHNT and CDR2 YYREEE (reference sequence). The CDR3 length is 16 residues. Trimming removed 4 bases at V and 1 base at J, with 17 bases between. CDR3 sequence: CASSLLGQVSQETQYF. The CDR3 DNA reads TGTGCCAGCAGCCTACTCGGACAAGTATCCCAAGAGACCCAGTACTTC.